This T cell receptor (beta chain) was found in a study of T cell responses to AZD1222 COVID-19 vaccine. Sequencing was performed with immunoSEQ multiplex PCR; in TCRdb, only in-frame clones are kept and a portion is missing. This sample carries approximately 300,000 clones, around 93% of them seen once, and the ten largest clones take 0.5% to 0.7%. With regard to this clone: Its target is not known.

Germline V gene sequence: CDR1 SNHLY, CDR2 FYNNEI. Trimming removed 5 bases from V and 5 bases from J; junction bases left unmatched: 10. CDR3 length: 15 residues. Study-level points and caveats: With two AZD1222 doses given, Spike-specific TCR breadth and depth both rose. Without day 14 samples, only post-peak T cell repertoires were studied. Seropositive at baseline were only six or seven AZD1222 recipients. Clonal diversity may have been underestimated in mostly white British donors.

The sequencing here drew on peripheral blood, taken 28 days after the second AZD1222 dose. V usage is TRBV2 and J usage is TRBJ2-7; 9 nucleotides align to TRBD1. The receptor comes from an adult who received the AZD1222 COVID-19 vaccine. CDR3: CASSYTGGALNEQYF. CDR3 bases: TGTGCCAGCAGTTACACAGGGGGCGCGCTTAACGAGCAGTACTTC.